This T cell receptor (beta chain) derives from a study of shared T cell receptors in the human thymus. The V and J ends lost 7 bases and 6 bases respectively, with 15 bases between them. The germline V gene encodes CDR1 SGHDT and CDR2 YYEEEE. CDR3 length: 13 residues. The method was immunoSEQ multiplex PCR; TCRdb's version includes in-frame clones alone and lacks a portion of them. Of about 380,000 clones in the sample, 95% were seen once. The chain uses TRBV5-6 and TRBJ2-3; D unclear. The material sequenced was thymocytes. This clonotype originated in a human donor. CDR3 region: CASAFWPRDTQYF. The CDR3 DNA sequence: TGTGCCAGCGCCTTTTGGCCCCGGGATACGCAGTATTTT.